Below, one T cell receptor beta chain is given with its context. Clones were read by immunoSEQ multiplex PCR, and TCRdb kept only the in-frame ones, dropping some. The table records more than 200,000 clones, 75% to 90% of them present only once. These data originate in a study of blood T cell repertoires in COVID-19. Across the study: Sites across the United States, Italy and Spain contributed samples from acute and convalescent COVID-19.

Trimming stripped 4 bases from V and 2 bases from J, with 6 bases between. The CDR3 is made up of 13 amino acids. Germline lookup yields CDR1 SEHNR and CDR2 FQNEAQ (reference sequence). Sequences were obtained from peripheral blood. V usage is TRBV7-9 and J usage is TRBJ1-3; no firm D call. The source of this sequence is a man aged 30-40 years with active or convalescent COVID-19. As DNA, the CDR3 is TGTGCCAGCAGCTCCGGGGCTGGAAACACCATATATTTT. Translation gives CASSSGAGNTIYF.